Below are 20 T cell receptor beta chains sequenced from a single sample in a study of human T cells and chemical hapten exposure. Time point defined: patch test 1, 2 weeks after DPC sensitization. Treatment meaning: therapeutic diphenylcyclopropenone sensitization with weekly scalp DPC. TCRdb re-called the RACE reads through MiXCR, storing one row per CDR3 protein. The sample has around 110,000 distinct CDR3 sequences; 9.5% to 13% are singletons. Sequencing was performed on whole blood, taken in connection with sensitization to the hapten diphenylcyclopropenone (DPC). Source of these receptors: a woman in her 50s with alopecia areata. Some clones in this sample may be carry-over from other donors' samples.

V is TRBV5-1 and J is TRBJ1-1, with D perhaps matching TRBD1 (6 bases). The CDR3 is 16 amino acids. Trimming took 3 bases from V and 4 from J, leaving 19 bases between them. The V gene's germline CDR1 is SGHRS and CDR2 YFSETQ. This CDR3 is CASSWRSGGRGTEAFF. In nucleotides, the CDR3 is TGCGCCAGCAGCTGGAGGAGCGGGGGGCGAGGCACTGAAGCTTTCTTT.

In this sample, this clonotype turned up a few times. The chain carries TRBV6-6 and TRBJ1-3; 9 positions agree with TRBD1. CDR3 length: 17 residues. Per germline, CDR1 MNHNY and CDR2 SVGAGI (reference sequence). V lost 0 bases and J lost 0; bases outside the gene matches: 3. The CDR3 region has the DNA TGTGCCAGCAGTTACTCGGGACAGGGCTACTCTGGAAACACCATATATTTT. Translation: CASSYSGQGYSGNTIYF.

V gene TRBV7-2 combines with J gene TRBJ2-2, with TRBD1 matching 8 bases. CDR3 length: 17 residues. Unmatched junction bases numbered 8, after V lost 4 bases and J lost 1 base. Germline V gene data show CDR1 as SGHTA and CDR2 as FQGNSA. The CDR3 coding sequence is TGTGCCAGCAGCTCCACTCGGACAGGGCAGAACACCGGGGAGCTGTTTTTT. Its translation is CASSSTRTGQNTGELFF.

Ten or more counts support this clonotype. The V and J genes are TRBV12-3 or TRBV12-4 and TRBJ2-3; D ambiguous. V lost 4 bases and J lost 9, with 14 bases in between. The CDR3 is made up of 13 amino acids. The CDR3 sequence: CASSSTTASTQYF. CDR3 DNA: TGTGCCAGCAGTTCAACGACTGCGAGCACGCAGTATTTT.

The chain couples TRBV11-2 to TRBJ2-7; TRBD2 aligns across 11 bases. The germline V gene has CDR1 SGHAT and CDR2 FQNNGV. Losses at the gene ends were 5 bases for V and 2 bases for J; bases not matched to a gene: 11. This CDR3 region has 17 residues. The CDR3 DNA reads as TGTGCCAGCAGCCCAGGGGGGTTAGCGGGAGGGCCCTACGAGCAGTACTTC. This translates into CASSPGGLAGGPYEQYF.

This clonotype was seen a few times. The chain combines TRBV7-2 with TRBJ1-4, with 9 bases lining up with TRBD1. Losses at the gene ends were 1 base for V and 4 bases for J; bases not matched to a gene: 1. This CDR3 is 15 amino acids long. The germline CDR1 and CDR2 sequences are SGHTA and FQGNSA. CDR3 residues: CASSLETGGNEKLFF. In nucleotides, the CDR3 is TGTGCCAGCAGCTTAGAGACAGGGGGTAATGAAAAACTGTTTTTT.

The table lists this clonotype with many counts. This chain connects TRBV6-2 or TRBV6-3 to TRBJ1-1; TRBD1 is a possible D gene (6 bases). Germline-derived CDR1 and CDR2 are MNHEY and SVGEGT. V lost 6 bases, J lost 3 bases, and 20 bases lay in between. The CDR3 runs to 16 residues. The CDR3 nucleotides are TGTGCCAGCAGAAACAGGGCAGCCGCCGTGGACACTGAAGCTTTCTTT. It specifies CASRNRAAAVDTEAFF.

The chain couples TRBV28 to TRBJ2-6; D gene uncertain. Germline V lookup: CDR1 MDHEN, CDR2 SYDVKM. Between the trimmed V and J ends, which lost 4 bases and 1 base, there was a span of 5 bases. This CDR3 is 14 amino acids long. The CDR3 loop is CASSSNSGANVLTF. DNA for the CDR3: TGTGCCAGCAGTTCCAATTCTGGGGCCAACGTCCTGACTTTC.

This clonotype came up many times. As DNA, the CDR3 is TGCGCCAGCAGCTTCCCACTAGCGGGAGGGCCAAATGAGCAGTTCTTC. Translation gives CASSFPLAGGPNEQFF. J is TRBJ2-1 and V is TRBV5-1, with 13 bases lining up with TRBD2. CDR1 is SGHRS, CDR2 YFSETQ, per germline. V was pared by 2 bases and J by 7 bases, with 6 bases of the junction left unmatched. The CDR3 spans 16 residues.

The table lists this clonotype with many counts. The chain uses TRBV2 and TRBJ2-2; TRBD2 might be the D (6 bases). This CDR3 spans 12 amino acids. Germline-derived CDR1 and CDR2 are SNHLY and FYNNEI. Trimming left V 7 bases short and J 7 bases short, with 10 bases between. The CDR3 bases are TGTGCCAGCACTACGGGAGTCGGGGAGCTGTTTTTT. It is translated as CASTTGVGELFF.

This clonotype showed up just a few times. The CDR3 region is CASSLDYKSNQPQHF. CDR3 nucleotides: TGTGCCAGCAGCTTAGATTACAAGAGCAATCAGCCCCAGCATTTT. The chain carries TRBV7-2 and TRBJ1-5; D unresolved. The CDR3 loop spans 15 amino acids. Per the germline V gene, CDR1 is SGHTA and CDR2 is FQGNSA. V was cut by 1 base and J by 1 base, with 8 bases left in between.

The chain couples TRBV28 to TRBJ1-5; perhaps TRBD1 as D (6 bases). This CDR3 is built from 16 residues. Germline V gives CDR1 MDHEN, CDR2 SYDVKM. Trimming shortened V by 5 bases and J by 1 base, and 15 bases separated the two germline ends. The CDR3 is CASSPLGGWSNQPQHF. Here the CDR3 DNA reads TGTGCCAGCAGTCCCCTAGGGGGTTGGAGCAATCAGCCCCAGCATTTT.

This chain links TRBV3-1 with TRBJ2-3, with 8 bases fitting TRBD2. The CDR3 has 16 amino acids. Germline assignment: CDR1 LGHDT and CDR2 YNNKEL (reference sequence). V lost 3 bases to trimming and J lost 0 bases; unmatched junction nucleotides: 5. DNA for the CDR3: TGTGCCAGCAGCCAGTGGCGGGGGGCTAGCACAGATACGCAGTATTTT. Translation gives CASSQWRGASTDTQYF.

This clonotype came up many times. The rearrangement links TRBV28 to TRBJ1-5; no clear D gene. Trimming shortened V by 4 bases and J by 7 bases, and 5 bases separated the two germline ends. From germline, CDR1 is MDHEN and CDR2 SYDVKM. CDR3 length: 11 amino acids. CDR3 in DNA: TGTGCCAGCAGTTCAGAGCAGCCCCAGCATTTT. Residues: CASSSEQPQHF.

There are many counts of this clonotype. This chain uses TRBV20-1 with TRBJ2-4; the match to TRBD1 covers 9 bases. CDR3 length: 17 residues. J gave up 0 bases and V 2 bases, and 8 bases lay outside the gene matches. Germline-derived CDR1 and CDR2 are DFQATT and SNEGSKA (reference sequence). CDR3 sequence: CSARTWDREKAKNIQYF. The CDR3, as DNA: TGCAGTGCTAGAACCTGGGACAGGGAGAAAGCCAAAAACATTCAGTACTTC.

This clonotype was found a few times. This sequence joins TRBV4-1 and TRBJ2-1, with 7 bases that match TRBD1. The junction had 6 bases not matched to a gene; V was cut back by 3 bases and J by 1 base. This CDR3 contains 16 residues. In germline, CDR1 is MGHRA, CDR2 YSYEKL. The CDR3 here is CASSQQDRESYNEQFF. The CDR3 DNA is TGCGCCAGCAGCCAGCAAGACAGGGAGTCCTACAATGAGCAGTTCTTC.

This clonotype was seen repeatedly, ten times or more. This chain connects TRBV11-3 to TRBJ2-2; D unresolved. V gave up 4 bases and J gave up 2 bases, with 11 bases separating them. The CDR3 sequence is 15 residues long. Germline loops: CDR1 SGHNT, CDR2 YENEEA. The CDR3 DNA reads as TGTGCCAGCAGCTCCAGACACGTAAACACCGGGGAGCTGTTTTTT. This gives the protein CASSSRHVNTGELFF. Complete variable domain (other parts from reference TRBV11-3 and TRBJ2-2): EAGVVQSPRYKIIEKKQPVAFWCNPISGHNTLYWYLQNLGQGPELLIRYENEEAVDDSQLPKDRFSAERLKGVDSTLKIQPAELGDSAVYLCASSSRHVNTGELFFGEGSRLTVL.

The rearrangement uses TRBV7-9 and TRBJ2-5, with D perhaps matching TRBD2 (6 bases). The CDR3 sequence is 16 residues long. V gave up 5 bases and J gave up 5 bases, with 21 bases separating them. Germline CDR1 and CDR2: SEHNR and FQNEAQ (reference sequence). The chain's CDR3 is CASSPQAGTPTETQYF. CDR3 DNA: TGTGCCAGCAGCCCCCAAGCCGGGACTCCCACGGAGACCCAGTACTTC.

V gene TRBV12-3 or TRBV12-4 combines with J gene TRBJ2-7, with TRBD1 matching over 11 bases. The CDR3 has 15 amino acids. Trimming at V came to 1 base and at J to 6 bases, leaving 5 bases not matched to a gene. The CDR3 protein is CASSLVGTGGREQYF. CDR3 DNA sequence: TGTGCCAGCAGTTTAGTTGGGACAGGGGGGCGCGAGCAGTACTTC.

In this sample, this clonotype turned up a few times. The chain employs TRBV20-1 and TRBJ1-3; D may be TRBD1 (5 bases). V was clipped by 0 bases and J by 2 bases, with 17 bases between them. The germline V gene encodes CDR1 DFQATT and CDR2 SNEGSKA (reference sequence). The CDR3 consists of 17 residues. This CDR3 is CSARESQGASAGNTIYF. Written as DNA, the CDR3 is TGCAGTGCTAGAGAGAGTCAAGGGGCCAGCGCTGGAAACACCATATATTTT.